Sequencing of this T cell receptor (beta chain) was carried out in a study of T-cell memory formation after mild COVID-19. General observations from the study: Pre-infection memory carried some responding clones, suggesting that cross-reactive memory joined. Day 37-peaking second-wave clones had unconfirmed SARS-CoV-2 specificity. CD4+ contracting clones were found mainly in CM and EM, and CD8+ ones in EMRA.

Details on this clonotype: What it binds is not known.

TCRdb fed the 5' RACE reads into MiXCR, producing one record per CDR3 protein. This sample carries about 250,000 distinct CDR3 sequences, 15% of them seen once, and the ten largest clones take around 2%. CDR1 and CDR2 from the germline V gene are SGHNT and YENEEA. Trimming stripped 6 bases from V and 6 bases from J, with 14 bases between. The CDR3 totals 14 residues. This TCR derives from an adult woman who had mild COVID-19 (a few samples of this study predate the infection). Cell type and time point are not known. Source material: PBMCs or a T cell subset sorted from them (not recorded which). The rearrangement uses TRBV11-3 and TRBJ2-2; the D gene could be TRBD1 or TRBD2 (5 bases each). CDR3 residues: CASSSRAGPGELFF. The DNA for the CDR3 is TGTGCCAGCAGTTCCAGGGCGGGCCCCGGGGAGCTGTTTTTT.